Following are 22 T cell receptor beta chains from one sample sequenced in a study of kidney transplant recipient with SARS-CoV-2 infection. TCRdb reprocessed the reads via MiXCR and lists one record per CDR3 protein. The table includes about 240,000 distinct CDR3 sequences, under 35% detected once. The input for sequencing was a blood sample, taken at baseline and between days 110 and 120 from a kidney transplant recipient. The receptors were gathered from a male patient aged 30 to 39 who had COVID-19 and was a kidney transplant recipient. Some T cells may have originated in the graft donor.

This clonotype was counted ten times or more. The rearrangement uses TRBV3-1 and TRBJ1-2; D is unclear. The V and J ends lost 2 bases and 8 bases respectively, with 15 bases between them. The CDR3 extends over 14 amino acids. Per the germline V gene, CDR1 is LGHDT and CDR2 is YNNKEL (reference sequence). The CDR3 spells CASSQPGRMGGYTF. The CDR3 DNA sequence: TGTGCCAGCAGCCAACCTGGGAGGATGGGAGGCTACACCTTC.

This clonotype occurred once. With a much larger clone just one base away, this may be a read error. The chain uses TRBV7-8 and TRBJ2-1, with D unclear. Germline CDR1 and CDR2: SGHVS and FQNEAQ. This CDR3 has 17 amino acids. The CDR3, as DNA: TGTGCCAGCAGCCCCTCAGTGATTTTGGCGGAGTGGAATGAGCAGCTCTTC. It translates to CASSPSVILAEWNEQLF.

This clonotype was found many times. The chain has TRBV6-5 and TRBJ2-7, with D unclear. Trimming stripped 11 bases from V and 0 bases from J, with 23 bases between. CDR3 size: 16 residues. Germline loops: CDR1 MNHEY, CDR2 SVGAGI. The CDR3 coding sequence is TGTGCCTCCCACCCGACCGTCGGACGCGGCTCCTACGAGCAGTACTTC. Protein sequence: CASHPTVGRGSYEQYF.

This chain links TRBV7-3 with TRBJ2-5; 10 nucleotides match TRBD1. V trimming: 5 bases; J trimming: 9 bases; junction bases outside the gene matches: 12. CDR1 is SGHTA, CDR2 FQGTGA, per germline. The CDR3 runs 15 residues. CDR3 DNA: TGTGCCAGCAGCCGACAGGGGGCCAACTCGGAGGCCCAGTACTTC. Its protein product is CASSRQGANSEAQYF.

This clonotype has a count of ten or more. The chain carries TRBV7-2 and TRBJ2-1; D remains unclear. Germline values: CDR1 SGHTA, CDR2 FQGNSA. CDR3 size: 13 residues. Trimming took 3 bases from V and 5 from J, leaving 8 bases between them. The CDR3 sequence is CASSFPYHNEQFF. The CDR3 DNA reads TGTGCCAGCAGCTTCCCCTACCACAATGAGCAGTTCTTC.

For this clonotype: Possible read error: a much larger clone is one base away. The chain uses TRBV9 and TRBJ2-1; the match to TRBD1 covers 11 bases. CDR3 length equals 16 residues. Germline values: CDR1 SGDLS, CDR2 YYNGEE. The CDR3 spells CAGSVARTGGINEQFF. In nucleotides, the CDR3 is TGTGCCGGCAGCGTAGCTAGGACAGGGGGCATCAATGAGCAGTTCTTC.

Many counts were recorded for this clonotype. The chain has TRBV4-2 and TRBJ2-7, with TRBD2 identical over 10 bases. The CDR3 consists of 15 residues. The V gene's germline CDR1 is LGHNA and CDR2 YNFKEQ. The trim removed 2 bases at V and 7 bases at J, leaving 8 bases unmatched. As DNA, the CDR3 is TGTGCCAGCAGCCAATTTGTTAGCGGGGGGCTTGAGCAGTACTTC. Its translation: CASSQFVSGGLEQYF.

There are a few counts of this clonotype. With a much larger clone just one base away, this may be a read error. This rearrangement joins TRBV6-5 to TRBJ1-3; D unresolved. V dropped 0 bases and J dropped 0 bases, with 12 bases sitting between them. The CDR3 consists of 17 residues. Germline lookup yields CDR1 MNHEY and CDR2 SVGAGI. CDR3 residues: CASSYSRTRHSGNTIYF. The CDR3 DNA is TGTGCCAGCAGTTACTCGAGAACCAGGCACTCTGGAAACACCATATATTTT.

This clonotype was seen ten or more times. The gene calls are TRBV4-1 and TRBJ2-1, with D unresolved. The CDR3 spans 17 residues. V was clipped by 3 bases and J by 3 bases, with 18 bases between them. The germline CDR1 and CDR2 sequences are MGHRA and YSYEKL. The CDR3 DNA is TGCGCCAGCAGCCAGGAGCCCGAAACGTCATTCTACAATGAGCAGTTCTTC. This encodes CASSQEPETSFYNEQFF.

This clonotype was counted ten times or more. V is TRBV19 and J is TRBJ2-7; 7 nucleotides align to TRBD1. Germline lookup yields CDR1 LNHDA and CDR2 SQIVND (reference sequence). The ends lost 1 base at V and 4 bases at J; junction bases unmatched: 7. CDR3 length: 15 residues. Here the CDR3 reads CASSIGAGGTYEQYF. The CDR3 nucleotides are TGTGCCAGTAGTATAGGGGCAGGGGGAACATACGAGCAGTACTTC.

As concerns this clonotype: A much larger clone sits a single nucleotide away, making a read error possible. The chain uses TRBV20-1 and TRBJ1-1; weak D call: TRBD1 (5 bases). This CDR3 contains 17 residues. Trimming shortened V by 6 bases and J by 2 bases, and 25 bases separated the two germline ends. Germline-derived CDR1 and CDR2 are DFQATT and SNEGSKA (reference sequence). CDR3 in DNA: TGCAGTGCGAAGAAAGTTGGACAAGGGACCGCTAACACTGAAGCTTTCTTT. Translating gives CSAKKVGQGTANTEAFF.

This clonotype was found many times. The rearrangement uses TRBV11-3 and TRBJ1-2; D is ambiguous. Between the trimmed V and J ends, which lost 5 bases and 4 bases, there was a span of 23 bases. The CDR3 consists of 17 residues. The germline gives CDR1 SGHNT, CDR2 YENEEA. The CDR3 reads CASSPYSDLGKTYGYTF. DNA for the CDR3: TGTGCCAGCAGCCCGTACAGCGATCTCGGAAAGACCTATGGCTACACCTTC.

The chain has TRBV7-2 and TRBJ2-1; 11 bases align to TRBD2. The germline CDR1 and CDR2 sequences are SGHTA and FQGNSA. After removal of 5 bases from V and 2 bases from J, the junction contained 5 bases not matched to a gene. The CDR3 is made up of 16 amino acids. The CDR3 sequence: CASSAYSGGAYNEQFF. CDR3 in DNA: TGTGCCAGCAGCGCCTATAGCGGGGGGGCCTACAATGAGCAGTTCTTC.

This clonotype was picked up one time. The rearrangement links TRBV5-4 to TRBJ2-1; TRBD1 matches 9 bases. CDR3 length: 15 residues. Trimming took 3 bases from V and 7 from J; bases not matched to a gene: 8. The germline V gene has CDR1 SGHNT and CDR2 YYREEE (reference sequence). This CDR3 is CASSWGQGMRNEQFF. The CDR3 DNA reads as TGTGCCAGCAGCTGGGGACAGGGCATGAGGAATGAGCAGTTCTTC.

This clonotype was counted only a few times. V and J are TRBV3-1 and TRBJ2-3; 10 positions match TRBD1. The CDR3 is 18 residues long. The germline V gene has CDR1 LGHDT and CDR2 YNNKEL (reference sequence). J gave up 6 bases and V 4 bases, and 16 bases lay outside the gene matches. The CDR3 DNA sequence: TGTGCCAGCAGCCTGGATATTCTTGGGACAGGGGAGGTGGATACGCAGTATTTT. Amino acid sequence: CASSLDILGTGEVDTQYF.

This clonotype has at least ten counts. V and J are TRBV28 and TRBJ1-1; D call uncertain. Germline CDR1 reads MDHEN; CDR2 reads SYDVKM. The V gene lost 6 bases and the J gene lost 3 bases, with 17 bases spanning the gap. This CDR3 has 15 residues. CDR3 nucleotide sequence: TGTGCCAGCAGAAAACTGGGATGGGGAGACACTGAAGCTTTCTTT. This translates into CASRKLGWGDTEAFF.

V is TRBV5-4 and J is TRBJ1-2; D unclear. Germline loops: CDR1 SGHNT, CDR2 YYREEE (reference sequence). The CDR3 runs to 16 residues. V was trimmed by 7 bases and J by 4 bases, leaving 23 bases between them. The CDR3 loop is CASVNPVPGKTYGYTF. The CDR3 bases are TGTGCCAGCGTCAACCCCGTACCAGGAAAGACCTATGGCTACACCTTC.

V usage is TRBV6-5 and J usage is TRBJ2-5, with 7 bases lining up with TRBD2. This CDR3 has 14 amino acids. The J segment lost 5 bases and the V segment lost 0 bases, leaving 3 bases of the junction unmatched. Germline V gene data show CDR1 as MNHEY and CDR2 as SVGAGI. In DNA form, the CDR3 reads TGTGCCAGCAGTTACTCGAGGACTAGGGAGACCCAGTACTTC. This translates into CASSYSRTRETQYF.

The sample holds many counts of this clonotype. The genes are TRBV7-6 and TRBJ1-2; D is unresolved. This CDR3 comprises 17 residues. With 4 bases removed from V and 4 bases from J, the gap between germline ends came to 22 bases. The germline V gene encodes CDR1 SGHVS and CDR2 FNYEAQ. The CDR3 reads CASSSPSESRKTYGYTF. In DNA, the CDR3 is TGTGCCAGCAGCTCTCCGTCTGAATCTCGAAAGACCTATGGCTACACCTTC.

The V and J genes are TRBV30 and TRBJ1-6, with 8 bases identical to TRBD1. V was pared by 0 bases and J by 10 bases, with 14 bases of the junction left unmatched. Germline lookup yields CDR1 GTSNPN and CDR2 SVGIG (reference sequence). The length of the CDR3 is 17 residues. In nucleotides, the CDR3 is TGTGCCTGGAGTGTACTCCCCCCCCAGGGGGCAGGGTCACCCCTCCACTTT. Its translation: CAWSVLPPQGAGSPLHF.

For this clonotype: A much larger clone differs by one base, so this may be a read error. CDR3 DNA: TGTGCCAGCAGGCAGACAGGGACCGAGGCCCAGTACTTC. Its translation: CASRQTGTEAQYF. The rearrangement uses TRBV13 and TRBJ2-5; TRBD1 agrees at 7 bases. Germline V gene lookup returns CDR1 PRHDT and CDR2 FYEKMQ (reference sequence). Trimming cost V 6 bases and J 9 bases; bases outside gene matches: 10. The CDR3 totals 13 residues.

There are many counts of this clonotype. This rearrangement joins TRBV11-2 to TRBJ1-1; D is unclear. V shed 0 bases and J shed 11 bases, with 10 bases lying between them. Germline V gives CDR1 SGHAT, CDR2 FQNNGV. The CDR3 is 12 residues long. CDR3 DNA: TGTGCCAGCAGCTTAGACTTGAGTTTGGCTTTCTTT. It is translated as CASSLDLSLAFF.